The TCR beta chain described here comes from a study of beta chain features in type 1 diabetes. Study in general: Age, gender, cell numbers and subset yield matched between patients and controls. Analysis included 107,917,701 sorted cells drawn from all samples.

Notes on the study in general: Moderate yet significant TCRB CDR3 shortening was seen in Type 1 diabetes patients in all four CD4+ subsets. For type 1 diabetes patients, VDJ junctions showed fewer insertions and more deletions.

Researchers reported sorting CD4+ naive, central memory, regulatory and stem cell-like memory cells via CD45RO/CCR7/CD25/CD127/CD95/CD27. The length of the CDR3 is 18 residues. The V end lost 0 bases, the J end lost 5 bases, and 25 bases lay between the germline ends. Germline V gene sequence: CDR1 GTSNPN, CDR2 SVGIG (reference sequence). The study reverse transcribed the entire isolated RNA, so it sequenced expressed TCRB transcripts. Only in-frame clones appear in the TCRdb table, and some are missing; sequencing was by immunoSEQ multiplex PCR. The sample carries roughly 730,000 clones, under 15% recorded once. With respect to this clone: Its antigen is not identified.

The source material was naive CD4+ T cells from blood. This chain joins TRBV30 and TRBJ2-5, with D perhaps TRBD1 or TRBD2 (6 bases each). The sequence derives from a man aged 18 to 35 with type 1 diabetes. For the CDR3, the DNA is TGTGCCTGGAGTGTACGTGGGGTTGGGGGGCCCCGATCGGAGACCCAGTACTTC. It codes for CAWSVRGVGGPRSETQYF.